This T cell receptor (beta chain) was captured in a study of PD-L1 blockade in urothelial cancer. Profiled with immunoSEQ multiplex PCR; TCRdb holds only in-frame clones, not every one. The table lists 40,000 to 50,000 clones, roughly four fifths of them singletons. Unmatched junction bases numbered 16, after V lost 5 bases and J lost 9 bases. Per the germline V gene, CDR1 is SGHAT and CDR2 is FQNNGV. CDR3 length: 16 residues. Time point given: peripheral blood 6 weeks after treatment start. This rearrangement joins TRBV11-2 to TRBJ2-1, with TRBD2 matching 7 bases. The sequencing here drew on PBMCs, taken around atezolizumab (anti-PD-L1) treatment. The origin of this receptor is a man between 60 and 75 years old with urothelial cancer. CDR3 loop: CASSPPGAGSVGEQFF. CDR3 sequence (DNA): TGTGCCAGCAGCCCCCCAGGAGCGGGGAGTGTCGGTGAGCAGTTCTTC.